Sequencing of this T cell receptor beta chain was carried out in a study of T cell repertoires in cytomegalovirus infection. Study findings and constraints: HLA-C-restricted, CMV-specific TCR beta clonotypes were dominant ex vivo.

There are many counts of this clonotype. The antigen remains unidentified. Germline trimming cut 2 bases from V and 5 bases from J; bases unmatched to any gene: 4. This CDR3 is 15 amino acids long. CDR1 and CDR2 from the germline V gene are SGHKS and YYEKEE (reference sequence). TCRdb independently ran MiXCR on the reads; one entry per CDR3 protein. The table includes approximately 500,000 distinct CDR3 sequences, about 15% detected once. The sample consisted of CD8+ T cells from PBMCs. The origin of this receptor is a human donor in good health (CMV status not recorded). Some clones in this sample may be carry-over from other donors' samples. This chain links TRBV5-5 with TRBJ2-1; 10 bases line up with TRBD1. The CDR3 sequence: CASSLDRGRDNEQFF. Written as DNA, the CDR3 is TGTGCCAGCAGCTTAGACAGGGGGCGCGACAATGAGCAGTTCTTC.